The subject of this entry is one TCR beta chain. This clone has just a few counts. Its antigen is not yet known. Nothing much larger sits one base from this clone, and base qualities are not available. The data originate from a study of blood T cell repertoires in COVID-19 (dated by TCRdb to 2019 to 2021). About the investigation overall: The collaborator samples originated in the United States, Italy and Spain and spanned the acute and convalescent phases of COVID-19. The prospective study material was composed of cDNA or gDNA derived from T cells, B-cell-depleted T cells, or PBMCs. Deeply sampled blood TCRbeta repertoires from subjects exposed to, actively infected with, or recovered from COVID-19 were included in the dataset. A freely available public database, intended as a resource for researchers studying the immune response to SARS-CoV-2, is where the repertoires were released. The samples were drawn from two sources: the first 160 participants of the ongoing ImmuneRACE study, and over 1,000 subjects contributed by 6 global collaborators. The sample metadata nearly always contained a de-identified subject ID, COVID-19 status, age in years and sex. Where available, HLA class I and class II types were obtained from metadata supplied by the sample provider rather than from assay-based typing. The research as a whole found: Clinical and demographic metadata were provided uncurated, with the amount varying by source and participant.

The germline V gene gives CDR1 as MNHEY and CDR2 as SVGAGI. From cysteine to phenylalanine, the CDR3 is 16 amino acids long. Just CDR3 DNA is preserved here, 48 bases in frame from base 1. The germline V end is reduced by 2 bases and the J end by 3 bases; junction bases left unmatched: 7. In Seattle, one collaborating source enrolled patients while the infection was active and tracked those patients longitudinally over the course of disease. Each collaborating institution followed its own protocols to collect whole blood in K2EDTA tubes. Collaborator samples were shipped for TCRbeta analysis as frozen whole blood, isolated PBMCs, or DNA extracted from either sample type. TCRbeta CDR3 regions were amplified from genomic DNA using the immunoSEQ Assay, a bias-controlled multiplex PCR. Under the source paper's analysis protocol: Nucleated cell counts per sample were estimated from amplification of reference gene primers within the assay. To quantify the absolute abundance of each unique TCRbeta CDR3 rearrangement, sequence reads were collapsed and filtered. Productive Simpson clonality was computed per sample as the square root of Simpson's diversity index over productive rearrangements. Held by TCRdb, this immuneACCESS table contains in-frame sequences only and omits some clones. Under half of the omission traces to an unresolved V gene where checked; the cause of the rest is unknown. V and J calls and clone size come straight from that table; D and trimming were deduced from the DNA. The table for this sample lists roughly 410,000 clones; over 75% of them were counted only once. Of the sample, under 3% is held by the ten largest clones.

The rearrangement combines TRBV6-5 with TRBJ1-1, and TRBD1 matches 9 of the central bases. This TCR came from a woman in her sixties with COVID-19, enrolled during active disease. Sequenced: peripheral blood. The CDR3 region has the sequence CASSYALQGADTEAFF. The nucleotides are TGTGCCAGCAGTTACGCCTTACAGGGGGCGGACACTGAAGCTTTCTTT.